Below, 19 T cell receptor beta chains from the same sample are listed, as sequenced in a study of T cells after posttransplantation cyclophosphamide. Treatment was busulfan-fludarabine conditioning, a marrow graft, and cyclophosphamide on days +3 and +4. The protocol was immunoSEQ multiplex PCR, while the TCRdb copy is restricted to in-frame clones and leaves out a portion. The sample has approximately 20,000 clones, 87% seen once. The sample in question was PBMCs, obtained after allogeneic stem cell transplant with posttransplant cyclophosphamide. The source of these receptors is a female patient in her 40s who received an allogeneic stem cell transplant from a related donor, was CMV-positive, and had no GVHD. Part of the T cell pool may stem from the graft donor.

V usage is TRBV28 and J usage is TRBJ1-2; 7 bases are a match to TRBD1. V lost 2 bases, J lost 3 bases, and 0 bases stayed unmatched. Germline lookup yields CDR1 MDHEN and CDR2 SYDVKM. The CDR3 length is 13 residues. The DNA for the CDR3 is TGTGCCAGCAGTTTAGGGACAGACTATGGCTACACCTTC. The encoded protein is CASSLGTDYGYTF.

The chain has TRBV28 and TRBJ2-7; D may be TRBD2 (5 bases). The CDR3 spans 14 residues. Germline V gene sequence: CDR1 MDHEN, CDR2 SYDVKM. Trimming cost V 6 bases and J 2 bases, with 14 bases left between them. The CDR3 region has the DNA TGTGCCAGCAGCCAGGAGGCACCGACCTACGAGCAGTACTTC. It specifies CASSQEAPTYEQYF.

The chain links TRBV19 to TRBJ2-2; 14 bases are a match to TRBD2. This CDR3 has 16 amino acids. Per the germline V gene, CDR1 is LNHDA and CDR2 is SQIVND (reference sequence). Trimming removed 3 bases from V and 8 bases from J; junction bases left unmatched: 5. The CDR3 DNA is TGTGCCAGTAGTATCGGACTAGCGGGAGGAGTTGGGGAGCTGTTTTTT. Translated: CASSIGLAGGVGELFF. Together with reference TRBV19 and TRBJ2-2, the CDR3 gives the full variable domain: DGGITQSPKYLFRKEGQNVTLSCEQNLNHDAMYWYRQDPGQGLRLIYYSQIVNDFQKGDIAEGYSVSREKKESFPLTVTSAQKNPTAFYLCASSIGLAGGVGELFFGEGSRLTVL.

The genes are TRBV28 and TRBJ1-1; D remains ambiguous. CDR3 length: 11 residues. Trimming took 5 bases from V and 5 from J, leaving 6 bases between them. The germline CDR1 and CDR2 sequences are MDHEN and SYDVKM. CDR3: CASSLRTEAFF. CDR3 coding DNA: TGTGCCAGCAGTCTGCGGACTGAAGCTTTCTTT.

The rearrangement links TRBV28 to TRBJ2-3; 9 nucleotides line up with TRBD2. V shed 3 bases and J 2 bases; nucleotides not matched to a gene: 6. Germline-derived CDR1 and CDR2 are MDHEN and SYDVKM. The CDR3 spans 16 residues. CDR3 loop: CASSFSSGKITDTQYF. CDR3 DNA: TGTGCCAGCAGTTTCTCTAGCGGGAAAATCACAGATACGCAGTATTTT.

This clone came up a few times. The V call is TRBV11-1, the J call TRBJ2-1, with 7 bases identical to TRBD2. Germline V gives CDR1 SGHAT, CDR2 FQDESV (reference sequence). The V and J ends lost 2 bases and 5 bases, in that order; junction bases with no gene match: 9. The CDR3 length is 16 residues. Written as DNA, the CDR3 is TGTGCCAGCAGCTTAAGGGGCGGGAGAGGTGACAATGAGCAGTTCTTC. Protein sequence: CASSLRGGRGDNEQFF.

This clone was detected once. The rearrangement joins TRBV19 to TRBJ2-4, with 11 nucleotides matching TRBD1. Germline CDR1 reads LNHDA; CDR2 reads SQIVND (reference sequence). After removal of 1 base from V and 0 bases from J, the junction contained 11 bases not matched to a gene. This CDR3 contains 20 residues. The CDR3 here is CASSIVGQGVRRLAKNIQYF. The DNA of the CDR3 is TGTGCCAGTAGTATAGTGGGACAGGGGGTTCGCAGATTAGCCAAAAACATTCAGTACTTC.

The chain links TRBV18 to TRBJ2-1; D not resolved. The germline gives CDR1 KGHSH, CDR2 LQKENI. The CDR3 has 15 residues. V was shortened by 6 bases and J by 0 bases, with 12 bases between the two germline ends. CDR3 nucleotide sequence: TGTGCCAGCTCCCTCACTCCTAGCTCCTACAATGAGCAGTTCTTC. The encoded protein is CASSLTPSSYNEQFF.

The chain joins TRBV30 to TRBJ1-5, with 7 bases that match TRBD1. Trimming removed 7 bases from V and 3 bases from J; junction bases left unmatched: 6. Germline V gene data show CDR1 as GTSNPN and CDR2 as SVGIG (reference sequence). This CDR3 spans 13 amino acids. CDR3 sequence reads: CAFSGQPNQPQHF. The CDR3 DNA is TGTGCCTTCTCGGGACAGCCCAATCAGCCCCAGCATTTT.

The chain is built from TRBV7-9 and TRBJ1-3; no clear D. This CDR3 has 17 residues. Trimming shortened V by 5 bases and J by 0 bases, and 17 bases separated the two germline ends. The germline gives CDR1 SEHNR, CDR2 FQNEAQ (reference sequence). This chain's CDR3 is CASSHHSSPRSGNTIYF. The CDR3 DNA follows: TGTGCCAGCAGCCACCACTCTTCCCCGCGCTCTGGAAACACCATATATTTT.

This chain uses TRBV10-1 with TRBJ2-5; 11 positions match TRBD2. V trimming: 0 bases; J trimming: 5 bases; junction bases outside the gene matches: 11. This CDR3 has 18 residues. Germline V gives CDR1 WNHNN, CDR2 SYGVQD (reference sequence). The CDR3 coding sequence is TGCGCCAGCAGTGAGTCCGGGACTAGCGGACCATTTGGGGAGACCCAGTACTTC. This encodes CASSESGTSGPFGETQYF.

The genes are TRBV27 and TRBJ2-3; the match to TRBD2 covers 9 bases. This CDR3 contains 15 residues. Germline V gene data show CDR1 as MNHEY and CDR2 as SMNVEV (reference sequence). V was pared by 8 bases and J by 4 bases, with 10 bases of the junction left unmatched. CDR3 region: CASLPWTSAADTQYF. In nucleotides, the CDR3 is TGTGCCAGCCTCCCCTGGACTAGCGCAGCAGATACGCAGTATTTT.

The chain joins TRBV4-1 to TRBJ2-1; 7 positions agree with TRBD2. The CDR3 has 16 amino acids. The V gene end was trimmed by 4 bases and the J gene end by 8 bases; junction bases not matched to a gene: 14. Germline CDR1 reads MGHRA; CDR2 reads YSYEKL. CDR3 protein: CASSRLHVREGHEQFF. The CDR3 DNA follows: TGCGCCAGCAGCCGCCTGCATGTGAGGGAGGGCCATGAGCAGTTCTTC.

The chain combines TRBV4-3 with TRBJ2-2; 9 bases line up with TRBD2. The CDR3 sequence is 18 residues long. Germline values: CDR1 LGHNA, CDR2 YSLEER. Trimming took 1 base from V and 0 from J; bases not matched to a gene: 6. Written as DNA, the CDR3 is TGCGCCAGCAGCCAAGCACCGGGACTAGCCTCGAACACCGGGGAGCTGTTTTTT. This sequence encodes CASSQAPGLASNTGELFF.

The chain combines TRBV28 with TRBJ2-3; 14 bases match TRBD2. The germline V gene has CDR1 MDHEN and CDR2 SYDVKM. The V segment lost 3 bases and the J segment 3 bases; nucleotides outside the gene matches: 5. This CDR3 region has 17 residues. The CDR3 DNA reads as TGTGCCAGCAGTTTGGGACTAGCGGGAGCGAAGACAGATACGCAGTATTTT. Residues: CASSLGLAGAKTDTQYF.

The chain employs TRBV10-3 and TRBJ2-3, with 11 bases that match TRBD2. With V trimmed by 4 bases and J by 11 bases, 8 bases remained unmatched. There are 14 residues in the CDR3. CDR1 ENHRY and CDR2 SYGVKD come from the germline V gene. DNA of the CDR3: TGTGCCATCAGTGGTACCACGGGACTAGCGGAGCAGTATTTT. Residues: CAISGTTGLAEQYF.

The chain couples TRBV6-4 to TRBJ2-1, with 11 bases lining up with TRBD2. The CDR3 runs to 14 residues. Germline CDR1 MRHNA, CDR2 SNTAGT. J gave up 6 bases and V 3 bases, and 1 base lay outside the gene matches. The CDR3 loop reads CASSELAGVNEQFF. The CDR3 nucleotides are TGTGCCAGCAGTGAACTAGCGGGAGTCAATGAGCAGTTCTTC.

The rearrangement joins TRBV28 to TRBJ1-1; D is ambiguous. Trimming cost V 4 bases and J 1 base, with 10 bases left between them. There are 14 residues in the CDR3. Germline assignment: CDR1 MDHEN and CDR2 SYDVKM. The CDR3 protein is CASSYNAGNTEAFF. The DNA for the CDR3 is TGTGCCAGCAGTTATAATGCGGGGAACACTGAAGCTTTCTTT.

The table lists this clone with a few counts. The V gene is TRBV2, the J gene TRBJ2-2; TRBD1 aligns across 9 bases. The germline V gene encodes CDR1 SNHLY and CDR2 FYNNEI. CDR3 length equals 15 residues. The V segment lost 6 bases and the J segment 5 bases; nucleotides outside the gene matches: 7. The CDR3 loop is CASSTGTGPTGELFF. The CDR3 DNA reads as TGTGCCAGCAGCACCGGGACAGGGCCTACCGGGGAGCTGTTTTTT.